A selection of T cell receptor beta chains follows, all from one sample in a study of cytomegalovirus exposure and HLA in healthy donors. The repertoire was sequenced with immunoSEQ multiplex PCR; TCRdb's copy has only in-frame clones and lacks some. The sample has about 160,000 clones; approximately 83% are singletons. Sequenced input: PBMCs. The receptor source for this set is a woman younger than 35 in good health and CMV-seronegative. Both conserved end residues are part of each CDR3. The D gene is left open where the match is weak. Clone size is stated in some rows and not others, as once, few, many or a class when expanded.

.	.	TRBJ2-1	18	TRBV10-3	TGTGCCATCCGAGGTCCCCTTTACCACTTGGTCGCCTACAATGAGCAGTTCTTC	CAIRGPLYHLVAYNEQFF
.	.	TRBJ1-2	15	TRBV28	TGTGCCAGCAGCAAAAGGACACCAGCTAACTATGGCTACACCTTC	CASSKRTPANYGYTF
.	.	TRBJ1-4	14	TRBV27	TGTGCCAGCAGTCAGGCGGGTGCGAATGAAAAACTGTTTTTT	CASSQAGANEKLFF
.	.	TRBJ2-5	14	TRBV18	TGTGCCAGCTCACCAGGTTTGGGGCCGGAGACCCAGTACTTC	CASSPGLGPETQYF
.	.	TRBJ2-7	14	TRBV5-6	TGTGCCAGCAGCTTCCCGGGACTGACATACGAGCAGTACTTC	CASSFPGLTYEQYF
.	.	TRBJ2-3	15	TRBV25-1	TGTGCCAGCACCCGAAGCGGTGGGATCGCAGATACGCAGTATTTT	CASTRSGGIADTQYF
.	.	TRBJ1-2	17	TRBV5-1	TGCGCCAGCAGCTTGGAGGGGAGGGGTCAGACATCTTATGGCTACACCTTC	CASSLEGRGQTSYGYTF
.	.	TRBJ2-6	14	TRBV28	TGTGCCAGCAGTTTATCCTCTGGGGCCAACGGCCTGACTTTC	CASSLSSGANGLTF
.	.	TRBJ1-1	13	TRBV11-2	TGTGCCAGCAGCTTCACCGGGGAGACTGAAGCTTTCTTT	CASSFTGETEAFF
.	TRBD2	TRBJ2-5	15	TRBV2	TGTGCCAGCAGTCTCGGGGCGGGGGACCAAGAGACCCAGTACTTC	CASSLGAGDQETQYF
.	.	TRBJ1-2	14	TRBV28	TGTGCCAGCAGTTTGTCCCCAAGACTCTATGGCTACACCTTC	CASSLSPRLYGYTF
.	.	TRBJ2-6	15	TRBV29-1	TGCAGCGTTGTGCTACAGGTCCCTGGGGCCAACGTCCTGACTTTC	CSVVLQVPGANVLTF
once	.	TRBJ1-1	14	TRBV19	TGTGCCAGTAGCTTCAGGGCCTTGAACACTGAAGCTTTCTTT	CASSFRALNTEAFF
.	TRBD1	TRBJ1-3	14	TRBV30	TGTGCCTGGGCGACAGGGTTCTCTGGAAACACCATATATTTT	CAWATGFSGNTIYF
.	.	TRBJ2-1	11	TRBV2	TGTGCCAGCAACAGGTACAATGAGCAGTTCTTC	CASNRYNEQFF
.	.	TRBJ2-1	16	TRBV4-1	TGCGCCAGCAGCCAAGAAGCAGGGTCGGCGTACAATGAGCAGTTCTTC	CASSQEAGSAYNEQFF
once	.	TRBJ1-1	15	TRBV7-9	TGTGCCAGCAGCTTAATGATGACAGGGAACACTGAAGCTTTCTTT	CASSLMMTGNTEAFF
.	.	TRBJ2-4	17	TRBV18	TGTGCCAGCTCACCTAGAAACCCCGGGGGATGGGGAAACATTCAGTACTTC	CASSPRNPGGWGNIQYF
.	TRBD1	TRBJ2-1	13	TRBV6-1	TGTGCCAGCAGTGCGGACAGGGGTATTGGGCAGTTCTTC	CASSADRGIGQFF
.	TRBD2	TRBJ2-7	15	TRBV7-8	TGTGCCAGCCAATACTCGGGAGGACAAGCCTACGAGCAGTACTTC	CASQYSGGQAYEQYF
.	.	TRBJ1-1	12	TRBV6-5	TGTGCCAGCAGAACAGTGAACACTGAAGCTTTCTTT	CASRTVNTEAFF
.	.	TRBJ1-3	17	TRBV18	TGTGCCAGCTCACCCGGGATTCGGGGGATTTCTGGAAACACCATATATTTT	CASSPGIRGISGNTIYF
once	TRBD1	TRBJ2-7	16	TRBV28	TGTGCCAGCAGTCTCCCCCGGGACAGGTTGACCTACGAGCAGTACTTC	CASSLPRDRLTYEQYF
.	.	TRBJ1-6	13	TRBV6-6	TGTGCCAGCAGTTACCATTCCAGTTCACCCCTCCACTTT	CASSYHSSSPLHF
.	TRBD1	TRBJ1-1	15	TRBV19	TGTGCCAGTAGTCCAACGGACAGGGTGGACACTGAAGCTTTCTTT	CASSPTDRVDTEAFF
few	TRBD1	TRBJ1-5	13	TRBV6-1	TGTGCCAGCACCAACAGGGGAGTCCAGCCCCAGCATTTT	CASTNRGVQPQHF
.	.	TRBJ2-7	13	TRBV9	TGTGCCAGCAGCGTAGCAGGGAACTACGAGCAGTACTTC	CASSVAGNYEQYF
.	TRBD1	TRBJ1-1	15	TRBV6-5	TGTGCCAGCAGTTACTCCAGGGGGCTAGGGGTTGAAGCTTTCTTT	CASSYSRGLGVEAFF
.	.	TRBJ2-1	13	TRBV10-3	TGTGCCATCAGTGATGAGGTAAACAATGAGCAGTTCTTC	CAISDEVNNEQFF
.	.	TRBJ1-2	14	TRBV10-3	TGTGCCATCAGTCGACAGGAAGCTAACTATGGCTACACCTTC	CAISRQEANYGYTF
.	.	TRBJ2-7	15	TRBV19	TGTGCCAGTAGTTCCTCAGGGGGTCGGGGGAACGAGCAGTACTTC	CASSSSGGRGNEQYF
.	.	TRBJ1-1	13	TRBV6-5	TGTGCCAGCAGTCTACTCCTAAACACTGAAGCTTTCTTT	CASSLLLNTEAFF
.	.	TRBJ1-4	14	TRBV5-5	TGTGCCAGCAGCGCTGTGACGGGGGATGAAAAACTGTTTTTT	CASSAVTGDEKLFF
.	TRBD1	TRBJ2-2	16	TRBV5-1	TGCGCCAGCAGCCTCCGGACAGGGCGGAACACCGGGGAGCTGTTTTTT	CASSLRTGRNTGELFF
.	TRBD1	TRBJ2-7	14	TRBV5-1	TGCGCCAGCAGCTCTACCGGGACAGGGAGCGAGCAGTACTTC	CASSSTGTGSEQYF
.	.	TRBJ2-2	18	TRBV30	TGTGCCTGGAGTCACCGAAGGGGGGGCCAAAAAAACACCGGGGAGCTGTTTTTT	CAWSHRRGGQKNTGELFF
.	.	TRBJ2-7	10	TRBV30	TGTGCCTGGGGCAACTACGAGCAGTACTTC	CAWGNYEQYF
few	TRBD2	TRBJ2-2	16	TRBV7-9	TGTTCCAGCAGCCTAGCCGGGACTAGAGACACCGGGGAGCTGTTTTTT	CSSSLAGTRDTGELFF
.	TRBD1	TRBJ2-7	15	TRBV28	TGTGCCAGCAGTCGGGGACAGGGGGCAAGGTACGAGCAGTACTTC	CASSRGQGARYEQYF
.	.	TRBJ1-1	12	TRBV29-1	TGCAGCGTTGCGACTGTGAACACTGAAGCTTTCTTT	CSVATVNTEAFF
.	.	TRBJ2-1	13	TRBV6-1	TGTGCCAGCAGTGATAACACGCACAATGAGCAGTTCTTC	CASSDNTHNEQFF
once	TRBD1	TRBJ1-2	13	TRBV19	TGTGCCAGTAGGAGAGGGACAGGCTATGGCTACACCTTC	CASRRGTGYGYTF
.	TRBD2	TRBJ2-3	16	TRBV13	TGTGCCAGCCGGAGGACTAGCGGGGGGTCAGGCGATACGCAGTATTTT	CASRRTSGGSGDTQYF
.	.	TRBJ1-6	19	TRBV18	TGTGCCAGCTCTCACCTACCGGGTTCTACGGAGGCCAGTAATTCACCCCTCCACTTT	CASSHLPGSTEASNSPLHF
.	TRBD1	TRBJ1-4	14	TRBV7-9	TGTGCCAGCAGCCAAGGACAGGGGAATGAAAAACTGTTTTTT	CASSQGQGNEKLFF
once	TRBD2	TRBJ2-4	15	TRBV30	TGTGCCTGGAAGAGTAGCGGGGGGGCCAAAAACATTCAGTACTTC	CAWKSSGGAKNIQYF
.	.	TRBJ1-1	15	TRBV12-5	TGTGCTAGTGGTTTGATCCTGGGCATGAACACTGAAGCTTTCTTT	CASGLILGMNTEAFF
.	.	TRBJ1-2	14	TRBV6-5	TGTGCCAGCAGTTACTCGGAGGGAGGGTATGGCTACACCTTC	CASSYSEGGYGYTF
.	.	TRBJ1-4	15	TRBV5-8	TGTGCCAGCAGCTTAACAGGGACATCAAATGAAAAACTGTTTTTT	CASSLTGTSNEKLFF
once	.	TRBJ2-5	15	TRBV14	TGTGCCAGCAGCCCCCCGGCGGGGTACCAAGAGACCCAGTACTTC	CASSPPAGYQETQYF
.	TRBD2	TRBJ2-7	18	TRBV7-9	TGTTCCAGCAGCTTAAAAGTTGTGAGCGGGGGGCCCGCCTACGAGCAGTACTTC	CSSSLKVVSGGPAYEQYF
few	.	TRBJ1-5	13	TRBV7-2	TGTGCCAGCACCGGGACACCCAATCAGCCCCAGCATTTT	CASTGTPNQPQHF
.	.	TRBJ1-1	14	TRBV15	TGTGCCACCAGCAGTAGCCAGGGTAGCACTGAAGCTTTCTTT	CATSSSQGSTEAFF
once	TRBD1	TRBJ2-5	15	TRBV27	TGTGCCAGCAGCTCCCCGACAGGGATTCAAGCGACCCAGTACTTC	CASSSPTGIQATQYF